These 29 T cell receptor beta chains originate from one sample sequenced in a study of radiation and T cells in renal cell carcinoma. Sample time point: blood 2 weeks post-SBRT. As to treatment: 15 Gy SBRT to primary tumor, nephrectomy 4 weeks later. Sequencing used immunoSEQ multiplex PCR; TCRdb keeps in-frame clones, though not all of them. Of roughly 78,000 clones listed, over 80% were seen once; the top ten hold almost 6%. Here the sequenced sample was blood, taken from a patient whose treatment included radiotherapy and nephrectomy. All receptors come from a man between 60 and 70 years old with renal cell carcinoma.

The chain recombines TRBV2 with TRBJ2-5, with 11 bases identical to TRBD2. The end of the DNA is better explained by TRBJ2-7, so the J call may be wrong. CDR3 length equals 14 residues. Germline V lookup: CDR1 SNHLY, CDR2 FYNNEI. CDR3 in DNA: TGTGCCAGCAGTCCCGGGACTAGCGGATACGAGCAGTACTTC. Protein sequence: CASSPGTSGYEQYF.

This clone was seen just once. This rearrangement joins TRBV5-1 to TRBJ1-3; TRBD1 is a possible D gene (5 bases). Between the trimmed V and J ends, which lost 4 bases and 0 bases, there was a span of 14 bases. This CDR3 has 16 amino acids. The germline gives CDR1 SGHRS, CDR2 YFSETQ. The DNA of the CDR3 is TGCGCCAGCAGCCGGGCCATCAGGGACTCTGGAAACACCATATATTTT. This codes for CASSRAIRDSGNTIYF.

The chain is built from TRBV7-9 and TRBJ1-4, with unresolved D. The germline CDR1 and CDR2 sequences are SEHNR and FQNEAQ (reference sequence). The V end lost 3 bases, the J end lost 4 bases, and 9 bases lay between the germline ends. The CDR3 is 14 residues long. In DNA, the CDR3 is TGTGCCAGCAGCTTGGACGGCATTAATGAAAAACTGTTTTTT. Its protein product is CASSLDGINEKLFF.

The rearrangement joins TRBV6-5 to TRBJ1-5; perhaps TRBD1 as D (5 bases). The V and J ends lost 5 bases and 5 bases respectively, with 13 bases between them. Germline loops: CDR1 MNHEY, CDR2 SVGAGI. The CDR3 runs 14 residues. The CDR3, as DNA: TGTGCCAGCAGTCCCCCGGGGGGTCATCAGCCCCAGCATTTT. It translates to CASSPPGGHQPQHF.

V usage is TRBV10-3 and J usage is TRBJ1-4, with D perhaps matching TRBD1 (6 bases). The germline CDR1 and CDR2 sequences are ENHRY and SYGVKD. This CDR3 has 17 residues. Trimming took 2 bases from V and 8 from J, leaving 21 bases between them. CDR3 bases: TGTGCCATCAGTGAGACACAGGGTGGGGTGGAGCTGGAAAAACTGTTTTTT. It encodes CAISETQGGVELEKLFF.

CDR3 in DNA: TGCGCCAGCAGCCCAGGGACAGGGGGCCCCCCTGGCAATCAGCCCCAGCATTTT. Encoded protein: CASSPGTGGPPGNQPQHF. The V and J genes are TRBV4-3 and TRBJ1-5, with 12 bases fitting TRBD1. The germline V gene has CDR1 LGHNA and CDR2 YSLEER. The CDR3 loop spans 18 amino acids. Trimming took 4 bases from V and 2 from J; bases not matched to a gene: 9.

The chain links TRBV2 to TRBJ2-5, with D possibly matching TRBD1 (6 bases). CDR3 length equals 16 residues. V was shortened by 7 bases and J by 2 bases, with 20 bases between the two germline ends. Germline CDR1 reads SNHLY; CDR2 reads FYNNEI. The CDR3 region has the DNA TGTGCCAGCACCGGGACCAGGGCAGGGGAACAAGAGACCCAGTACTTC. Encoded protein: CASTGTRAGEQETQYF. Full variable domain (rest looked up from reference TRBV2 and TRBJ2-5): EPEVTQTPSHQVTQMGQEVILRCVPISNHLYFYWYRQILGQKVEFLVSFYNNEISEKSEIFDDQFSVERPDGSNFTLKIRSTKLEDSAMYFCASTGTRAGEQETQYFGPGTRLLVL.

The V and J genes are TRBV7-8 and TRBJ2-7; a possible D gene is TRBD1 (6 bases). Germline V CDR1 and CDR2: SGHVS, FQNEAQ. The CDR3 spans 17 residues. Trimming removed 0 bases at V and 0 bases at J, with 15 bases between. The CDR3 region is CASSLAFRTESSYEQYF. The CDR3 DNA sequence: TGTGCCAGCAGCTTAGCATTTAGGACAGAGAGCTCCTACGAGCAGTACTTC. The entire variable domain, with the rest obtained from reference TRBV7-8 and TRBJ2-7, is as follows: GAGVSQSPRYKVAKRGQDVALRCDPISGHVSLFWYQQALGQGPEFLTYFQNEAQLDKSGLPSDRFFAERPEGSVSTLKIQRTQQEDSAVYLCASSLAFRTESSYEQYFGPGTRLTVT.

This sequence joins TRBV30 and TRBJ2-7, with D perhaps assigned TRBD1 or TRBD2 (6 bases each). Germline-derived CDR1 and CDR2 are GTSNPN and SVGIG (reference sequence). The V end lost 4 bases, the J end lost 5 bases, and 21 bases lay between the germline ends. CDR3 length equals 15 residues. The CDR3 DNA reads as TGTGCCTGGACCGGAAGAGGGGGGCTTGGGAACGAGCAGTACTTC. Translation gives CAWTGRGGLGNEQYF.

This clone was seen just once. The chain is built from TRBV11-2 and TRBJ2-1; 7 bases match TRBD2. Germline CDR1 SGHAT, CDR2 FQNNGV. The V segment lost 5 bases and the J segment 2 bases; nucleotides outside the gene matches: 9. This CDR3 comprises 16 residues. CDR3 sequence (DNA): TGTGCCAGCAGCCCAACGGGGCTAGCGGCCTACAATGAGCAGTTCTTC. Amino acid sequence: CASSPTGLAAYNEQFF.

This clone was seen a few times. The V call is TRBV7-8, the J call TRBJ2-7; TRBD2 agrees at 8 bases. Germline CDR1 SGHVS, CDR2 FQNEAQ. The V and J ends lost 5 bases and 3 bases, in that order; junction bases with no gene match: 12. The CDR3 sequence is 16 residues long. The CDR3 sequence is CASSARGGGRFYEQYF. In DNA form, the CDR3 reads TGTGCCAGCAGCGCCCGGGGGGGCGGGAGGTTCTACGAGCAGTACTTC.

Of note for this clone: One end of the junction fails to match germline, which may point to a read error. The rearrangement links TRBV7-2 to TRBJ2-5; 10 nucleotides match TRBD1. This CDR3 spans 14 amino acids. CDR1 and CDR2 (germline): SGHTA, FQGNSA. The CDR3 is CAGSSTRQGATQYF. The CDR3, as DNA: TGTGCCGGCAGCTCAACGCGACAGGGGGCGACCCAGTACTTC.

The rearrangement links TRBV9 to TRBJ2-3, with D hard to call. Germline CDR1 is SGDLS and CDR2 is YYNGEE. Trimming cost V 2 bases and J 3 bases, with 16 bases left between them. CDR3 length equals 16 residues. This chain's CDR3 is CASSVSSSVTTDTQYF. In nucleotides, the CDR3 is TGTGCCAGCAGCGTTTCCTCATCGGTCACAACAGATACGCAGTATTTT.

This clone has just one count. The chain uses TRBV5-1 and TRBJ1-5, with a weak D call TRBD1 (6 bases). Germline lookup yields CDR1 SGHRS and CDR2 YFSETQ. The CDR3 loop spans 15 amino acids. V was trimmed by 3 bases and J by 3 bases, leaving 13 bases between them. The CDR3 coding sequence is TGCGCCAGCAGCTCGACAGGAGGTCCCAATCAGCCCCAGCATTTT. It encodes CASSSTGGPNQPQHF.

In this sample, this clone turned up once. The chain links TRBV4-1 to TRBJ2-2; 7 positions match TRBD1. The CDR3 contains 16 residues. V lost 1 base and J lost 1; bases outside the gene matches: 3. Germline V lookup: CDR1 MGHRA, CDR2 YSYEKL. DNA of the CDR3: TGCGCCAGCAGCCAAGTCCGGACAGGGAACACCGGGGAGCTGTTTTTT. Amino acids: CASSQVRTGNTGELFF.

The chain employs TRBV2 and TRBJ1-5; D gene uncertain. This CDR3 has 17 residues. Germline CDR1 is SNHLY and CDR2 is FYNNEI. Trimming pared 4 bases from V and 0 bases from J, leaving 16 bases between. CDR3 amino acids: CASSGHDTGYSNQPQHF. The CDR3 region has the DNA TGTGCCAGCAGTGGACACGACACGGGATATAGCAATCAGCCCCAGCATTTT.

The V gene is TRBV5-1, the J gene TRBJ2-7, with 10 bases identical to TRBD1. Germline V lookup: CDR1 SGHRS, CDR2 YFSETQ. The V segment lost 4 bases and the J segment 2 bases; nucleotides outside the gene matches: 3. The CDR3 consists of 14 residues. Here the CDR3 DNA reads TGCGCCAGCAGCCTAGGACAGGGGGCCTACGAGCAGTACTTC. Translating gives CASSLGQGAYEQYF. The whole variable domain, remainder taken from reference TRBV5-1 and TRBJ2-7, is KAGVTQTPRYLIKTRGQQVTLSCSPISGHRSVSWYQQTPGQGLQFLFEYFSETQRNKGNFPGRFSGRQFSNSRSEMNVSTLELGDSALYLCASSLGQGAYEQYFGPGTRLTVT.

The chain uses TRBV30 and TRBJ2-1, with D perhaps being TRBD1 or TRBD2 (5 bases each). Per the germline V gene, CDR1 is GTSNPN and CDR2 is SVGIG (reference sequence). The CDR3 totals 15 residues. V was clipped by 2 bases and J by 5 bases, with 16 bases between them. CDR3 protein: CAWSTLGRINNEQFF. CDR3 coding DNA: TGTGCCTGGAGTACACTGGGACGGATCAACAATGAGCAGTTCTTC.

The CDR3 DNA sequence: TGTGCCAGCAGCGTAGACAAGGAATACTCTGGAAACACCATATATTTT. Amino acids: CASSVDKEYSGNTIYF. This chain connects TRBV9 to TRBJ1-3, with unresolved D. Germline values: CDR1 SGDLS, CDR2 YYNGEE. This CDR3 is 16 amino acids long. The V end lost 0 bases, the J end lost 0 bases, and 10 bases lay between the germline ends.

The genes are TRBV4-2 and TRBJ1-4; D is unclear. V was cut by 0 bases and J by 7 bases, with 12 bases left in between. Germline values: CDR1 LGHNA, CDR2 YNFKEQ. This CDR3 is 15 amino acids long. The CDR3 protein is CASSQDPQRREKLFF. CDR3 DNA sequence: TGTGCCAGCAGCCAAGATCCTCAGCGGCGTGAAAAACTGTTTTTT.

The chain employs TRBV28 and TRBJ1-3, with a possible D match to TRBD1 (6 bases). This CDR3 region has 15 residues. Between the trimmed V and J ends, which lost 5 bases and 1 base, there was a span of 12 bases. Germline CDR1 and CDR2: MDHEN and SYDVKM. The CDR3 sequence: CASSVPQGSGNTIYF. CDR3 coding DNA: TGTGCCAGCAGTGTCCCTCAGGGGTCTGGAAACACCATATATTTT.

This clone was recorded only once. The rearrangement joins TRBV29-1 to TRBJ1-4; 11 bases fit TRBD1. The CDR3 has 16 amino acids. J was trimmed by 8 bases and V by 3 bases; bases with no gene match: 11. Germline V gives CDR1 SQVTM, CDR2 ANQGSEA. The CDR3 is CSVDGIPGQGEEKLFF. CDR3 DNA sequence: TGCAGCGTTGATGGAATTCCGGGACAGGGGGAAGAAAAACTGTTTTTT.

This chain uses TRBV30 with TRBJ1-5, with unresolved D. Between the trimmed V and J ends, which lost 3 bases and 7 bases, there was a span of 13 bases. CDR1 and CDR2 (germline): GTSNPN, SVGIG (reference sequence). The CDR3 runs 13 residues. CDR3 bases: TGTGCCTGGAGCTCCGGGAGGGAGCAGCCCCAGCATTTT. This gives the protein CAWSSGREQPQHF. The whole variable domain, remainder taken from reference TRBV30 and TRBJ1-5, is SQTIHQWPATLVQPVGSPLSLECTVEGTSNPNLYWYRQAAGRGLQLLFYSVGIGQISSEVPQNLSASRPQDRQFILSSKKLLLSDSGFYLCAWSSGREQPQHFGDGTRLSIL.

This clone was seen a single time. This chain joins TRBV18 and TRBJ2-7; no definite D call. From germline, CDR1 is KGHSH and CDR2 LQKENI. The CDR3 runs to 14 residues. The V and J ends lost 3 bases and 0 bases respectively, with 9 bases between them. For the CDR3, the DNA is TGTGCCAGCTCACCTCGTGGGGACTCCTACGAGCAGTACTTC. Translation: CASSPRGDSYEQYF.

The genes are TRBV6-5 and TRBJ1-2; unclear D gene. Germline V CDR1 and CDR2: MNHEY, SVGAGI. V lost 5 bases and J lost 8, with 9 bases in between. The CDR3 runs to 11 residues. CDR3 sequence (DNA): TGTGCCAGCAGTACCGGTAGGGGCTACACCTTC. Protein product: CASSTGRGYTF.

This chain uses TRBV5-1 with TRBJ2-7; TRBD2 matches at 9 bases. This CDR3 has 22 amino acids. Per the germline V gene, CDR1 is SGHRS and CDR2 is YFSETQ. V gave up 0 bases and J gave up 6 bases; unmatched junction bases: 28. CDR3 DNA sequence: TGCGCCAGCAGCTTGGCCGCGCTAGCGGGGAATCCCTCCCTTACGAGGGTGACCGAGCAGTACTTC. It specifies CASSLAALAGNPSLTRVTEQYF. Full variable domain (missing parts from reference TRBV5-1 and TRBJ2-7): KAGVTQTPRYLIKTRGQQVTLSCSPISGHRSVSWYQQTPGQGLQFLFEYFSETQRNKGNFPGRFSGRQFSNSRSEMNVSTLELGDSALYLCASSLAALAGNPSLTRVTEQYFGPGTRLTVT.

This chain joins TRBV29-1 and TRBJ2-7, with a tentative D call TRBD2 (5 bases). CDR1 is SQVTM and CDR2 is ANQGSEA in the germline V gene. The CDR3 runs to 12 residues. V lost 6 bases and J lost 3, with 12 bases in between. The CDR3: CSVPSAGYEQYF. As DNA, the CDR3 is TGCAGCGTCCCTTCGGCGGGCTACGAGCAGTACTTC.

Written as DNA, the CDR3 is TGTGCCAGCAGTTTAGTGGGGGCCGACGAGCAGTACTTC. It is translated as CASSLVGADEQYF. The chain links TRBV28 to TRBJ2-7, with TRBD1 as a possible D gene (6 bases). CDR1 is MDHEN and CDR2 is SYDVKM in the germline V gene. There are 13 residues in the CDR3. V gave up 2 bases and J gave up 5 bases, with 10 bases separating them.

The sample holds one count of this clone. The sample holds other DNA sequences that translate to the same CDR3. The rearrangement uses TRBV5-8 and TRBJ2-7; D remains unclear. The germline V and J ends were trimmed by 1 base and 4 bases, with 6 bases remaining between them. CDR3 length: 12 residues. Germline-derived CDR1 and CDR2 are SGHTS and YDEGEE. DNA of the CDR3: TGTGCCAGCAGCTTGAGAGATTACGAGCAGTACTTC. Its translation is CASSLRDYEQYF.